Described below is a single T cell receptor (beta chain) sequence and its context. Its recognized antigen is unknown. There are no base qualities to consult, and no much larger clone falls within one base. Trimming costs V 6 bases and J 4 bases, and their ends lie 13 bases apart. CDR3 length: 13 amino acids, cysteine to phenylalanine. Only the CDR3 part of the read is kept: 39 bases, read in frame from the first base. Per the germline V gene, MNHEY is the CDR1 and SVGAGI is the CDR2. This sample was taken from a study of blood T cell repertoires in COVID-19 (dated by TCRdb to the early 2020s). Regarding the complete study: Samples from collaborators originated in the United States, Italy and Spain and spanned both the acute and convalescent phases of COVID-19. The material from the prospective study consisted of cDNA or gDNA derived from T cells, B-cell-depleted T cells, or PBMCs. The dataset comprised deeply sampled blood TCRbeta repertoires from subjects exposed to, actively infected with, or recovered from COVID-19. The repertoires were released in a freely available public database meant as a resource for research on the immune response to SARS-CoV-2. The samples were drawn from two sources: the first 160 participants of the ongoing ImmuneRACE study, and fewer than 1,500 subjects contributed by 6 global collaborators. A de-identified subject ID, COVID-19 status, age in years and sex were almost always included in the sample metadata. HLA class I and class II types, where available, came from metadata supplied by the sample provider rather than from assay-based typing. Points the paper makes about the study in general: How much clinical and demographic metadata was included differed by source and by participant, and the metadata was provided uncurated.

TCRbeta CDR3 regions were amplified from genomic DNA by means of the immunoSEQ Assay, a bias-controlled multiplex PCR. The authors' pipeline ran thus. Nucleated cell counts per sample were estimated from amplification of reference gene primers within the assay. Sequence reads were collapsed and filtered to measure the absolute abundance of every unique TCRbeta CDR3 rearrangement. Productive Simpson clonality was computed per sample as the square root of Simpson's diversity index over productive rearrangements. TCRdb took over this immuneACCESS table, retaining in-frame rearrangements with V and J assigned. Such tables are incomplete; in checked studies, under half of the missing clones stem from an unresolved V gene, and the remainder is unexplained. V and J calls and clone size are given by that table; D and trimming were obtained from the DNA. This sample is represented by around 140,000 clones; about 75% of them were singletons. The ten most abundant clones make up around 3% of the sample.

Participants in the prospective study were aged roughly 18 to 89 years, lived in under 30 United States geographic areas, and enrolled through a virtual design. To assign participants to cohorts, the prospective study relied on clinical history that participants themselves reported in a screening survey and a study questionnaire. ImmuneRACE Cohort 3 recovered participants were defined by two consecutive negative NP/OP PCR tests, healthcare professional clearance, or symptom resolution. In the prospective study, whole blood, serum and a nasopharyngeal or oropharyngeal swab were collected from each participant by mobile phlebotomists. Over a roughly 2-month period, participants in the prospective study had the option of providing additional blood draws and questionnaires. Prospective study blood samples were shipped either frozen or at room temperature before DNA extraction.

Material: PBMCs or T cells enriched from blood (not recorded which). The TCR comes from a woman aged 50 to 60 who had recovered from COVID-19. The chain couples TRBV6-5 to TRBJ2-7; the D region possibly corresponds to TRBD2 (6 bases align). The CDR3 is CASSPGLSYEQYF. The DNA is as follows: TGTGCCAGCAGCCCGGGACTCTCGTACGAGCAGTACTTC.